Listed below are T cell receptor beta chains from one sample, sequenced in a study of blood T cell repertoires in COVID-19. Sequencing was performed with immunoSEQ multiplex PCR; in TCRdb, only in-frame clones are kept and a portion is missing. Of under 250,000 clones listed, about 93% were seen once; the top ten hold about 0.8%. Source material: peripheral blood. These TCRs come from a man between 60 and 75 years old with COVID-19, enrolled during active disease. CDR3s include the opening cysteine and the closing phenylalanine or tryptophan. D genes are given only for firm matches.

d_call j_call v_call cdr3_aa
TRBD1 TRBJ1-5 TRBV7-9 CASSQGTGGGNQPQHF
. TRBJ2-3 TRBV20-1 CSAIFSQAQYF
TRBD2 TRBJ2-3 TRBV7-8 CASSPTSGSTTQYF
. TRBJ1-2 TRBV12-3/TRBV12-4 CASSPTGNYGYTF
. TRBJ1-3 TRBV2 CASSSGQHSGNTIYF
TRBD1 TRBJ1-2 TRBV9 CASSGGQGAYGYTF
. TRBJ2-1 TRBV27 CASSGGISYNEQFF
TRBD2 TRBJ2-1 TRBV9 CASSVGGGGPYNEQFF
. TRBJ2-7 TRBV7-3 CASSLRGGQNEQYF
. TRBJ2-4 TRBV27 CASRRTGTNKNIQYF
TRBD2 TRBJ2-2 TRBV3-1/TRBV3-2 CASGLAGGVGGELFF
TRBD2 TRBJ2-7 TRBV2 CASSEAGLAGDEQYF
. TRBJ2-5 TRBV6-5 CASSNRGGWETQYF
. TRBJ1-5 TRBV28 CASSTSEARSQPQHF
. TRBJ2-1 TRBV2 CASSDRESFYNEQFF
TRBD2 TRBJ2-7 TRBV4-2 CASSQLAGSSYEQYF
TRBD1 TRBJ1-1 TRBV29-1 CSVKDRVTEAFF
. TRBJ1-2 TRBV7-2 CASSLATWTVPQGYTF
. TRBJ2-7 TRBV5-1 CASSYDGAYEQYF
TRBD2 TRBJ2-1 TRBV24-1 CATSDYKRENEQFF
. TRBJ1-6 TRBV19 CASRTSGSNSYNSPLHF
. TRBJ2-7 TRBV6-5 CASGTGEEKVYEQYF
. TRBJ1-1 TRBV3-1/TRBV3-2 CASSPLTGNTEAFF
. TRBJ2-7 TRBV5-8 CASTREVFSSYEQYF
TRBD1 TRBJ1-5 TRBV6-6 CASRSDRGRSNQPQHF
. TRBJ1-3 TRBV3-1/TRBV3-2 CASKDSALCGNTIYF
TRBD2 TRBJ2-2 TRBV4-3 CASSQVRTSGTNTGELFF
. TRBJ2-1 TRBV2 CASSGDTNEQFF